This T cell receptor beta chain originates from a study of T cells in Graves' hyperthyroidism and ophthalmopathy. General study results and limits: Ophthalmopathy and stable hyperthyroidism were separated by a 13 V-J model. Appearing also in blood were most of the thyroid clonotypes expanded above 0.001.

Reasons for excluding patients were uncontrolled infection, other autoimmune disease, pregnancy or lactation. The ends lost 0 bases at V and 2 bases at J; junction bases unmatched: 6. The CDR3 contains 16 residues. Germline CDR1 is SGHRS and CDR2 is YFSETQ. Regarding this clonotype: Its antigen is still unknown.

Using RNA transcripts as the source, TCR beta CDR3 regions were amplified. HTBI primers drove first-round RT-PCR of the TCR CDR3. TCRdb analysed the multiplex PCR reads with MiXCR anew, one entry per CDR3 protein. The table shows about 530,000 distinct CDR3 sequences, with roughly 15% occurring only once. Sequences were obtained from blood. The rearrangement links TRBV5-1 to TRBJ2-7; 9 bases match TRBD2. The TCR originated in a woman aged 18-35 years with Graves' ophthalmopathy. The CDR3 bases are TGCGCCAGCAGCTTGGTGGCTAGCGGGACTCCCTACGAGCAGTACTTC. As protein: CASSLVASGTPYEQYF.